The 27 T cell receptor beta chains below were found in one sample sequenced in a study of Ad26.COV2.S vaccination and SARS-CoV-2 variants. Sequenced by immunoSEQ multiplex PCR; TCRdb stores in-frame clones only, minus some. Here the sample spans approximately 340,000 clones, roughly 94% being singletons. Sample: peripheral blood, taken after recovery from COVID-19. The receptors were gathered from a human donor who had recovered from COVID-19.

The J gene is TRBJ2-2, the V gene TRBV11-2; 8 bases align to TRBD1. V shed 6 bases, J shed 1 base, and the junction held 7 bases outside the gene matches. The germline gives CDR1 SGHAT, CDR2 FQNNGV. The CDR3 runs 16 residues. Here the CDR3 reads CASRKPGTGNTGELFF. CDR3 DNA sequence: TGTGCCAGCAGGAAGCCCGGGACAGGGAACACCGGGGAGCTGTTTTTT.

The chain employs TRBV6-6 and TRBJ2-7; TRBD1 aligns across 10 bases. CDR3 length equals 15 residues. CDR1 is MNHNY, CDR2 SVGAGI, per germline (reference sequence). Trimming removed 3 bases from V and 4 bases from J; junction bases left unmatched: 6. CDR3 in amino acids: CASSYEDRGPYEQYF. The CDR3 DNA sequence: TGTGCCAGCAGTTATGAAGACAGGGGGCCATACGAGCAGTACTTC.

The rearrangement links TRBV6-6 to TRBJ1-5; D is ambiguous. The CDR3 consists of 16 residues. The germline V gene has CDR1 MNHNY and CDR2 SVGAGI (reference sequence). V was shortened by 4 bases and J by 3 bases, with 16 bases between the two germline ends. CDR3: CASSFRTGLLNQPQHF. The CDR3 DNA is TGTGCCAGCAGTTTTAGAACCGGACTGCTCAATCAGCCCCAGCATTTT.

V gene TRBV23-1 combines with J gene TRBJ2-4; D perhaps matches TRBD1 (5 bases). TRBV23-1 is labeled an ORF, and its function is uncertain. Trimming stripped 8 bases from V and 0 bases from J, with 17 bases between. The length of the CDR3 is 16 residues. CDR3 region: CASQGYRILAKNIQYF. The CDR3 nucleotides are TGCGCCAGCCAAGGGTACAGGATCTTAGCCAAAAACATTCAGTACTTC.

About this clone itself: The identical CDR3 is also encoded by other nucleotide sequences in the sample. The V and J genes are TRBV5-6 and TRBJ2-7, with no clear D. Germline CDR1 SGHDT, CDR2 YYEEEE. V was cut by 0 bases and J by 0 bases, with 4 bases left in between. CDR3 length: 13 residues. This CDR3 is CASSLEGSYEQYF. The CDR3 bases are TGTGCCAGCAGCTTGGAGGGCTCCTACGAGCAGTACTTC.

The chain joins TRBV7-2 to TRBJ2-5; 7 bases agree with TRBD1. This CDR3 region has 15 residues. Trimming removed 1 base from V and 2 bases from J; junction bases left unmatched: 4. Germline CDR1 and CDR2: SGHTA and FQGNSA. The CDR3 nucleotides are TGTGCCAGCAGCTTAGTGCCAGGGGGACAAGAGACCCAGTACTTC. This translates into CASSLVPGGQETQYF.

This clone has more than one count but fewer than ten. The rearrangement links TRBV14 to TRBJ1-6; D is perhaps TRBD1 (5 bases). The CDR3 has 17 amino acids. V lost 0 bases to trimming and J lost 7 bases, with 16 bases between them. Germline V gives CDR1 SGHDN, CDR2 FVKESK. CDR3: CASSQESDIMRNSPLHF. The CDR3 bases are TGTGCCAGCAGCCAAGAATCGGACATTATGAGGAATTCACCCCTCCACTTT.

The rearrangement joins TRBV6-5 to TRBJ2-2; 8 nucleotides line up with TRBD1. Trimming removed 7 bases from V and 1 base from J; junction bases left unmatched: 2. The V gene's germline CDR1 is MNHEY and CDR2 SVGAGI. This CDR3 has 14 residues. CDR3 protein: CASTTGGNTGELFF. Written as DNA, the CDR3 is TGTGCCAGCACCACAGGGGGGAACACCGGGGAGCTGTTTTTT.

This CDR3 reads CASSFGQPYEQYF. DNA of the CDR3: TGTGCCAGCAGTTTCGGGCAGCCCTACGAGCAGTACTTC. The rearrangement links TRBV12-3 or TRBV12-4 to TRBJ2-7; D remains unclear. There are 13 residues in the CDR3. The ends were cut back, 3 bases at V and 2 bases at J, with 8 bases in the middle.

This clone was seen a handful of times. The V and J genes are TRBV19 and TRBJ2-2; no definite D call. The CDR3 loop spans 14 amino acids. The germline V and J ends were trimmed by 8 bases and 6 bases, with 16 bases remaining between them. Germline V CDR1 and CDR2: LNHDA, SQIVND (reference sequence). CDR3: CASPELYPAGELFF. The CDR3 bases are TGTGCCAGTCCCGAGCTCTACCCAGCCGGGGAGCTGTTTTTT.

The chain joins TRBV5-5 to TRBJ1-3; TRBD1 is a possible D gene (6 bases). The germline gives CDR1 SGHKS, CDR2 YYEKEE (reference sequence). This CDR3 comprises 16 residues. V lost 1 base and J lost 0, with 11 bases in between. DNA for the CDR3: TGTGCCAGCAGCTTGAGTGTCAGGGGCTCTGGAAACACCATATATTTT. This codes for CASSLSVRGSGNTIYF.

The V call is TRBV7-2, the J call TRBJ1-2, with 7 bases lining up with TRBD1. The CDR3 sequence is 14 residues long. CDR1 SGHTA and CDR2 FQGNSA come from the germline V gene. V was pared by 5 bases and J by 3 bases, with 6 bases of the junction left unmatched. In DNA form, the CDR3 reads TGTGCCAGCAGCCCAGGGGGGGGTTACTATGGCTACACCTTC. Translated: CASSPGGGYYGYTF.

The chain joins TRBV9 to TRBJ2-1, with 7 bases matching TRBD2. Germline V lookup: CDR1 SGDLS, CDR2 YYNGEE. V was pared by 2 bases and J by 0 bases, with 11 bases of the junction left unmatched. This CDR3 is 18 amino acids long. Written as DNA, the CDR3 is TGTGCCAGCAGCGTCCTCTCTGGGCGGGGGAGCTCCTACAATGAGCAGTTCTTC. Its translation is CASSVLSGRGSSYNEQFF.

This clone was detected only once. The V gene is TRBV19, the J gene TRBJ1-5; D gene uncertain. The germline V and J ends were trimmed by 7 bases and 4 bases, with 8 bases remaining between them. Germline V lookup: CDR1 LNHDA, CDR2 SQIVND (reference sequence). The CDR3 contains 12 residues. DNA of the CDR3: TGTGCCAGTACACGAGGGAATCAGCCCCAGCATTTT. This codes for CASTRGNQPQHF.

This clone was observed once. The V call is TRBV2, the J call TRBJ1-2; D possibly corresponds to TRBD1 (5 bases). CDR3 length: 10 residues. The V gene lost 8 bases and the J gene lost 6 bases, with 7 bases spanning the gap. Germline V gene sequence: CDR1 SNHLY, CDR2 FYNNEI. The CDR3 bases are TGTGCCAGCGGGGGTAATGGCTACACCTTC. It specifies CASGGNGYTF.

CDR3 nucleotide sequence: TGTGCCAGCAGCTTAAACAAGAGGTTAGGCACTGAAGCTTTCTTT. Translated, it gives CASSLNKRLGTEAFF. V is TRBV7-2 and J is TRBJ1-1; no reliable D call. Germline V gives CDR1 SGHTA, CDR2 FQGNSA. The CDR3 totals 15 residues. The ends were cut back, 2 bases at V and 4 bases at J, with 14 bases in the middle.

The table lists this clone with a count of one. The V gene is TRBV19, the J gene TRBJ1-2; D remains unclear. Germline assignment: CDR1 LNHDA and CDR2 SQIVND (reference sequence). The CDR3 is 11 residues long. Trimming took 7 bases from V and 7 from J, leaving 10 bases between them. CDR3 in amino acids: CASNDGPGYTF. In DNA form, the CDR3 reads TGTGCCAGTAATGATGGGCCTGGCTACACCTTC.

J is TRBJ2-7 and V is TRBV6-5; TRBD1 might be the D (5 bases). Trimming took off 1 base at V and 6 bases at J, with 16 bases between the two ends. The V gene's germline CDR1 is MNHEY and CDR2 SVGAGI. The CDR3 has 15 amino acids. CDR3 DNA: TGTGCCAGCAGTTACTATAGTTTAGGACAAATCGAGCAGTACTTC. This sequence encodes CASSYYSLGQIEQYF.

The CDR3 loop reads CASSPLGGDYGYTF. For the CDR3, the DNA is TGCGCCAGCAGCCCTCTAGGGGGGGACTATGGCTACACCTTC. The chain uses TRBV4-1 and TRBJ1-2; D is possibly TRBD1 (6 bases). Germline CDR1 MGHRA, CDR2 YSYEKL. The CDR3 is 14 residues long. V shed 4 bases and J shed 3 bases, with 12 bases lying between them.

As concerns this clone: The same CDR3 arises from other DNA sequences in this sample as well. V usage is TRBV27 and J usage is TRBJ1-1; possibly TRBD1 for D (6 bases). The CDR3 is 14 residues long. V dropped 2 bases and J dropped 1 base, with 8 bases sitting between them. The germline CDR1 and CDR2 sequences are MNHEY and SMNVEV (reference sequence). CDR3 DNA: TGTGCCAGCAGTTTAGAGGGGGGGAACACTGAAGCTTTCTTT. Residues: CASSLEGGNTEAFF.

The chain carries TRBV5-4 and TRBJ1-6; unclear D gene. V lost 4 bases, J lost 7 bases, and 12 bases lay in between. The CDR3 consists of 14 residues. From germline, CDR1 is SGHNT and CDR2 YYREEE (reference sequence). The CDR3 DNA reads TGTGCCAGCAGCAACGGACGGGGAAATTCACCCCTCCACTTT. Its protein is CASSNGRGNSPLHF.

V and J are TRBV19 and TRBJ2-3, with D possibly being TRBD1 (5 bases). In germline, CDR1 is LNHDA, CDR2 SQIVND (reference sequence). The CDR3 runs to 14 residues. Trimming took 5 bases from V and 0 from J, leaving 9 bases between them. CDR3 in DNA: TGTGCCAGTAGTTTATGGGGCAGCACAGATACGCAGTATTTT. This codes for CASSLWGSTDTQYF. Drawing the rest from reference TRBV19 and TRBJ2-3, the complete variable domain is DGGITQSPKYLFRKEGQNVTLSCEQNLNHDAMYWYRQDPGQGLRLIYYSQIVNDFQKGDIAEGYSVSREKKESFPLTVTSAQKNPTAFYLCASSLWGSTDTQYFGPGTRLTVL.

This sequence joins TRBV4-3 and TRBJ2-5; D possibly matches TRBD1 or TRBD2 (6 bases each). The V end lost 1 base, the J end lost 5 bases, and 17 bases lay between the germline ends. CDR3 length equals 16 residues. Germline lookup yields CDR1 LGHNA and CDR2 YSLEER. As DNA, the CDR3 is TGCGCCAGCAGCCAAGGACCCGTAGGGGGGCTGGAGACCCAGTACTTC. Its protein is CASSQGPVGGLETQYF.

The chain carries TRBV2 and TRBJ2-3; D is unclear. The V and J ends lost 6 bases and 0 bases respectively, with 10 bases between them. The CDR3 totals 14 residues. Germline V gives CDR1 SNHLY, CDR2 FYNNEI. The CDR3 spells CASSTVPSTDTQYF. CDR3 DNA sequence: TGTGCCAGCAGCACGGTCCCAAGCACAGATACGCAGTATTTT.

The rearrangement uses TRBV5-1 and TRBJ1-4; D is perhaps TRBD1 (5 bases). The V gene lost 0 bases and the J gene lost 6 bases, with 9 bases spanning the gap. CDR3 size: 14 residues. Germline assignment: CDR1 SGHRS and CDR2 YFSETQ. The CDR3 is CASSLAETDEKLFF. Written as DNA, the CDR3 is TGCGCCAGCAGCTTGGCGGAGACAGATGAAAAACTGTTTTTT.

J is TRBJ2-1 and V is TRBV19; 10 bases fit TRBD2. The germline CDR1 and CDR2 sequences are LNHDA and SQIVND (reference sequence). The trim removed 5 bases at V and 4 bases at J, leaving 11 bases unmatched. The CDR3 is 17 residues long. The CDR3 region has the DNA TGTGCCAGTAGTCCCCGCCTCCTAGCGGGGGAGTACAATGAGCAGTTCTTC. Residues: CASSPRLLAGEYNEQFF.

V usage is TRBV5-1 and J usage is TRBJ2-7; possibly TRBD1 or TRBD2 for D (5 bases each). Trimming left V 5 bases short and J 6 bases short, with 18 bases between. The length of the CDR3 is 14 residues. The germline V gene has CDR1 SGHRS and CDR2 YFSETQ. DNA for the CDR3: TGCGCCAGCAGTATGGGACCGCGGCTCAGCGAGCAGTACTTC. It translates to CASSMGPRLSEQYF.